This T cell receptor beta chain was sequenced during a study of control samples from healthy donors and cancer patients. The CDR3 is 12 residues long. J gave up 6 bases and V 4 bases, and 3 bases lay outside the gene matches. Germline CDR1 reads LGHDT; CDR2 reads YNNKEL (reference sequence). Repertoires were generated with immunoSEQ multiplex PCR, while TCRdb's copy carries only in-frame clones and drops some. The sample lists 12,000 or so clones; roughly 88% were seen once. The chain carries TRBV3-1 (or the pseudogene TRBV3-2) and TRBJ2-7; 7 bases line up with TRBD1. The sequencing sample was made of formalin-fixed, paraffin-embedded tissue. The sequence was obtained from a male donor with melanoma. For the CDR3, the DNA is TGTGCCAGCAGCCGAAACAGGGGCGAGCAGTACTTC. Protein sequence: CASSRNRGEQYF.